This T cell receptor beta chain stems from a study of identical twins. One entry per CDR3 protein results from TCRdb running MiXCR on the 5' RACE reads. The data contain about 810,000 distinct CDR3 sequences, roughly an eighth of them seen just once; the ten biggest clones take up around 1.6%. Healthy Caucasians, and only they, were the donors. This clonotype appeared a few times. Its target is not known. General study findings and limits: The study found that models underestimated out-of-frame TCR alpha sharing in monozygotic twins.

The germline V and J ends were trimmed by 8 bases and 3 bases, with 18 bases remaining between them. Germline values: CDR1 MNHNS, CDR2 SASEGT. The CDR3 consists of 15 residues. Another study also made use of these data, one on yellow fever vaccine responses in identical twins.

This receptor was obtained from a young woman in good health. Material for sequencing was PBMCs. The J gene is TRBJ2-3, the V gene TRBV6-1; no reliable D call. CDR3 residues: CASGALGSSTDTQYF. CDR3 nucleotide sequence: TGTGCCAGCGGTGCGTTAGGCTCCTCAACAGATACGCAGTATTTT.